One sample yielded the 29 T cell receptor beta chains listed below, sequenced in a study of identical twins. TCRdb reprocessed the 5' RACE reads via MiXCR and lists one record per CDR3 protein. The repertoire consists of roughly 690,000 distinct CDR3 sequences, with 5.5% to 7.5% occurring once and the leading ten covering around 1.7%. The sequencing input was naive T cells sorted from blood. These receptor sequences come from a man younger than 35 in good health.

This clonotype was picked up many times. The CDR3 protein is CASSLNQGAPDTQYF. As DNA, the CDR3 is TGCGCCAGCAGCTTGAATCAGGGGGCCCCAGATACGCAGTATTTT. This sequence joins TRBV5-1 and TRBJ2-3, with TRBD1 matching 8 bases. V lost 1 base, J lost 4 bases, and 5 bases stayed unmatched. Germline V CDR1 and CDR2: SGHRS, YFSETQ. The length of the CDR3 is 15 residues.

This clonotype was seen at least ten times. J is TRBJ2-5 and V is TRBV12-3 or TRBV12-4, with D perhaps matching TRBD2 (6 bases). The V end lost 5 bases, the J end lost 9 bases, and 28 bases lay between the germline ends. The CDR3 totals 17 residues. CDR3 nucleotides: TGTGCCAGCAGTCCCGACGTTTTGCGGGGAACTCAAGGACCCCAGTACTTC. This sequence encodes CASSPDVLRGTQGPQYF.

The chain couples TRBV6-2 or TRBV6-3 to TRBJ2-3, with D uncertain. Trimming removed 2 bases at V and 1 base at J, with 13 bases between. The V gene's germline CDR1 is MNHEY and CDR2 SVGEGT. CDR3 length: 16 amino acids. CDR3 protein: CASSYPRKSGTDTQYF. In DNA, the CDR3 is TGTGCCAGCAGTTACCCACGGAAGAGCGGCACAGATACGCAGTATTTT.

This clonotype was recorded at least ten times. This chain links TRBV5-1 with TRBJ2-2; 9 bases are shared with TRBD1. Germline trimming cut 2 bases from V and 6 bases from J; bases unmatched to any gene: 5. The CDR3 covers 15 residues. From germline, CDR1 is SGHRS and CDR2 YFSETQ. The CDR3 spells CASSFGQGSAGELFF. In nucleotides, the CDR3 is TGCGCCAGCAGCTTCGGACAGGGGAGCGCCGGGGAGCTGTTTTTT.

This clonotype was detected ten times or more. This rearrangement joins TRBV28 to TRBJ1-2; D not resolved. Deletions cut 4 bases from V and 0 bases from J, with 15 bases between. Per the germline V gene, CDR1 is MDHEN and CDR2 is SYDVKM. This CDR3 has 16 residues. The CDR3 loop reads CASSSGGPESNYGYTF. The CDR3 coding sequence is TGTGCCAGCAGTTCTGGCGGGCCAGAATCTAACTATGGCTACACCTTC.

This chain connects TRBV5-1 to TRBJ2-3, with 11 nucleotides matching TRBD2. This CDR3 is built from 16 residues. V was clipped by 5 bases and J by 2 bases; unmatched bases: 7. CDR1 is SGHRS and CDR2 is YFSETQ in the germline V gene. The CDR3 DNA reads as TGCGCCAGCAGATCAGGGGGACTAGCGGACACAGATACGCAGTATTTT. This gives the protein CASRSGGLADTDTQYF.

This clonotype was counted ten times or more. This chain links TRBV5-1 with TRBJ2-1; TRBD2 is a possible D gene (5 bases). This CDR3 contains 15 residues. Germline lookup yields CDR1 SGHRS and CDR2 YFSETQ. Trimming cost V 5 bases and J 4 bases, with 16 bases left between them. CDR3 region: CASSFSAGGYNEQFF. CDR3 DNA sequence: TGCGCCAGCAGTTTCTCGGCAGGAGGTTACAATGAGCAGTTCTTC.

This clonotype occurred many times. The chain is built from TRBV7-8 and TRBJ2-3; perhaps TRBD1 as D (6 bases). This CDR3 is 15 amino acids long. Germline V gene lookup returns CDR1 SGHVS and CDR2 FQNEAQ. V was trimmed by 5 bases and J by 2 bases, leaving 14 bases between them. This CDR3 is CASSLTGTTTDTQYF. The CDR3 bases are TGTGCCAGCAGCCTTACCGGGACAACCACAGATACGCAGTATTTT.

This clonotype has a handful of counts. This rearrangement joins TRBV20-1 to TRBJ2-7; TRBD2 might be the D (5 bases). Trimming removed 6 bases at V and 0 bases at J, with 15 bases between. This CDR3 region has 14 residues. Looked up from germline, CDR1 is DFQATT and CDR2 is SNEGSKA (reference sequence). The CDR3 protein is CSAPPGYSSYEQYF. CDR3 bases: TGCAGTGCCCCACCGGGGTACAGCTCCTACGAGCAGTACTTC.

In its sample, this clonotype was seen a few times. The chain combines TRBV12-3 or TRBV12-4 with TRBJ2-5, with 13 positions matching TRBD2. Trimming removed 6 bases from V and 5 bases from J; junction bases left unmatched: 9. The length of the CDR3 is 16 residues. As DNA, the CDR3 is TGTGCCAGCAGCCCACTAGCGGGAGGGCCGGGGGAGACCCAGTACTTC. As protein: CASSPLAGGPGETQYF.

The V gene is TRBV7-9, the J gene TRBJ2-2; D is unresolved. The CDR3 totals 14 residues. The V end lost 4 bases, the J end lost 3 bases, and 9 bases lay between the germline ends. Germline CDR1 and CDR2: SEHNR and FQNEAQ (reference sequence). The CDR3: CASSSSDHTGELFF. The CDR3 coding sequence is TGTGCCAGCAGCTCCTCGGATCACACCGGGGAGCTGTTTTTT.

The chain combines TRBV12-3 or TRBV12-4 with TRBJ1-2, with a possible D match to TRBD1 (6 bases). The CDR3 is 17 amino acids. Trimming stripped 6 bases from V and 0 bases from J, with 20 bases between. The DNA for the CDR3 is TGTGCCAGCAGGGGGTTCCTGGGGGGCTCCCCTAACTATGGCTACACCTTC. It codes for CASRGFLGGSPNYGYTF.

Concerning this clonotype itself: A read error is possible here, since a much larger clone lies one base away. This chain joins TRBV6-5 and TRBJ1-4; D ambiguous. This CDR3 is built from 14 residues. Looked up from germline, CDR1 is MNHEY and CDR2 is SVGAGI. This CDR3 is CASSYEGMGEKPFF. The CDR3 coding sequence is TGTGCCAGCAGTTACGAGGGAATGGGCGAAAAACCGTTTTTT.

The chain uses TRBV28 and TRBJ2-7; a weak D match, TRBD2 (6 bases). Germline V gene data show CDR1 as MDHEN and CDR2 as SYDVKM. CDR3 length: 13 amino acids. The V and J ends lost 10 bases and 3 bases respectively, with 16 bases between them. As DNA, the CDR3 is TGTGCCACCAATTGGGACTCGGTCTACGAGCAGTACTTC. Translated: CATNWDSVYEQYF.

The chain recombines TRBV20-1 with TRBJ2-3; 7 positions agree with TRBD1. The CDR3 length is 15 residues. V dropped 5 bases and J dropped 1; count of bases not matched to a gene: 9. Per the germline V gene, CDR1 is DFQATT and CDR2 is SNEGSKA (reference sequence). The CDR3: CSAHSRDRGTDTQYF. In nucleotides, the CDR3 is TGCAGTGCTCACTCCCGGGACAGAGGCACAGATACGCAGTATTTT.

This clonotype was seen repeatedly, ten times or more. The chain combines TRBV2 with TRBJ2-1; the D gene is possibly TRBD1 (5 bases). V lost 7 bases and J lost 12, with 13 bases in between. From germline, CDR1 is SNHLY and CDR2 FYNNEI. The CDR3 has 11 amino acids. In DNA form, the CDR3 reads TGTGCCAGCACCGAAGGACAAGGGCAGTTCTTC. Translating gives CASTEGQGQFF.

This clonotype was seen at least ten times. V and J are TRBV4-1 and TRBJ1-2; perhaps TRBD1 as D (6 bases). Per the germline V gene, CDR1 is MGHRA and CDR2 is YSYEKL. The CDR3 spans 15 residues. The V and J ends lost 6 bases and 5 bases respectively, with 19 bases between them. Here the CDR3 reads CASRPLGQTEYGYTF. The CDR3 DNA reads TGCGCCAGCAGACCCCTTGGACAGACGGAGTATGGCTACACCTTC.

The table lists this clonotype with many counts. The V and J genes are TRBV5-5 and TRBJ2-5, with 10 bases aligning to TRBD2. Germline V CDR1 and CDR2: SGHKS, YYEKEE (reference sequence). Trimming at V came to 4 bases and at J to 4 bases, leaving 10 bases not matched to a gene. CDR3 length: 16 amino acids. CDR3 protein: CASSPQRIAGGETQYF. CDR3 bases: TGTGCCAGCAGCCCGCAACGAATAGCGGGAGGAGAGACCCAGTACTTC. The variable domain in full, completed from reference TRBV5-5 and TRBJ2-5, reads DAGVTQSPTHLIKTRGQQVTLRCSPISGHKSVSWYQQVLGQGPQFIFQYYEKEERGRGNFPDRFSARQFPNYSSELNVNALLLGDSALYLCASSPQRIAGGETQYFGPGTRLLVL.

The rearrangement joins TRBV11-3 to TRBJ1-1; TRBD1 matches at 7 bases. The CDR3 extends over 14 amino acids. V shed 5 bases, J shed 8 bases, and the junction held 11 bases outside the gene matches. From germline, CDR1 is SGHNT and CDR2 YENEEA. The CDR3, as DNA: TGTGCCAGCAGCATGAGACAGGGAGGCGAGGAAGCTTTCTTT. Translating it yields CASSMRQGGEEAFF.

V gene TRBV19 combines with J gene TRBJ2-6; D may be TRBD2 (5 bases). In germline, CDR1 is LNHDA, CDR2 SQIVND (reference sequence). V lost 3 bases, J lost 0 bases, and 12 bases lay in between. The length of the CDR3 is 17 residues. The CDR3 loop reads CASSISGSNSGANVLTF. The CDR3 nucleotides read TGTGCCAGTAGTATTTCGGGGAGCAACTCTGGGGCCAACGTCCTGACTTTC.

CDR3 in DNA: TGTGCCAGCGGCTCCATGGGAGAGACCCAGTACTTC. Its protein is CASGSMGETQYF. The V and J genes are TRBV6-2 or TRBV6-3 and TRBJ2-5; D call uncertain. Trimming took 8 bases from V and 4 from J, leaving 11 bases between them. Germline V gene data show CDR1 as MNHEY and CDR2 as SVGEGT. The CDR3 has 12 amino acids.

The chain joins TRBV28 to TRBJ2-5, with D maybe TRBD2 (6 bases). Deletions cut 4 bases from V and 2 bases from J, with 11 bases between. Germline lookup yields CDR1 MDHEN and CDR2 SYDVKM. The CDR3 loop spans 14 amino acids. CDR3 sequence: CASSSLGTQETQYF. Written as DNA, the CDR3 is TGTGCCAGCAGTTCCCTCGGGACTCAAGAGACCCAGTACTTC.

This clonotype was recorded at least ten times. V and J are TRBV5-1 and TRBJ2-3; no clear D. The germline gives CDR1 SGHRS, CDR2 YFSETQ. V was trimmed by 4 bases and J by 2 bases, leaving 14 bases between them. The CDR3 loop spans 15 amino acids. The CDR3 region is CASSPPVDLTDTQYF. CDR3 DNA sequence: TGCGCCAGCAGCCCCCCGGTTGACCTCACAGATACGCAGTATTTT.

This clonotype was observed a handful of times. The CDR3 region is CASSLDPTAGDTQYF. The CDR3 coding sequence is TGTGCCAGCAGCTTAGATCCGACAGCGGGAGATACGCAGTATTTT. The chain is built from TRBV11-2 and TRBJ2-3; weak D call: TRBD2 (6 bases). Germline values: CDR1 SGHAT, CDR2 FQNNGV. V gave up 0 bases and J gave up 5 bases, with 12 bases separating them. CDR3 size: 15 residues. The full variable domain, with the rest looked up from reference TRBV11-2 and TRBJ2-3, is EAGVAQSPRYKIIEKRQSVAFWCNPISGHATLYWYQQILGQGPKLLIQFQNNGVVDDSQLPKDRFSAERLKGVDSTLKIQPAKLEDSAVYLCASSLDPTAGDTQYFGPGTRLTVL.

This chain connects TRBV15 to TRBJ2-1; TRBD2 aligns across 9 bases. The germline CDR1 and CDR2 sequences are LNHNV and YYDKDF (reference sequence). The CDR3 is made up of 19 amino acids. V shed 5 bases and J 1 base; nucleotides not matched to a gene: 15. The CDR3 sequence is CATSSRMAASGVSYNEQFF. For the CDR3, the DNA is TGTGCCACCAGCTCCCGCATGGCGGCTAGCGGGGTGTCCTACAATGAGCAGTTCTTC.

The genes are TRBV7-7 and TRBJ2-5; TRBD2 aligns across 7 bases. V gave up 1 base and J gave up 5 bases; unmatched junction bases: 4. The V gene's germline CDR1 is SSHAT and CDR2 FNYEAQ (reference sequence). The CDR3 extends over 14 amino acids. The CDR3: CASSLVRGGETQYF. The CDR3 DNA reads as TGTGCCAGCAGCTTAGTGCGGGGAGGGGAGACCCAGTACTTC.

There are many counts of this clonotype. The chain combines TRBV12-3 or TRBV12-4 with TRBJ2-7; D not resolved. The CDR3 has 13 amino acids. V was pared by 3 bases and J by 2 bases, with 8 bases between. CDR3 residues: CASSFDNPYEQYF. In DNA, the CDR3 is TGTGCCAGCAGTTTTGATAATCCCTACGAGCAGTACTTC.

The table lists this clonotype with many counts. The V call is TRBV12-3 or TRBV12-4, the J call TRBJ2-7; D is possibly TRBD2 (6 bases). The CDR3 length is 13 residues. Trimming took 5 bases from V and 4 from J, leaving 12 bases between them. CDR3 residues: CASSPRRGYEQYF. The DNA of the CDR3 is TGTGCCAGCAGTCCACGGAGGGGATACGAGCAGTACTTC.

This clonotype was detected a few times. The chain links TRBV9 to TRBJ2-1; the D is unclear. CDR1 and CDR2 from the germline V gene are SGDLS and YYNGEE. The CDR3 sequence is 12 residues long. V gave up 3 bases and J gave up 5 bases, with 6 bases separating them. The CDR3 nucleotides are TGTGCCAGCAGCGGTACTAACAATGAGCAGTTCTTC. It is translated as CASSGTNNEQFF.